Below, 20 T cell receptor beta chains from the same sample are listed, as sequenced in a study of blood T cell repertoires in COVID-19. The table came from immunoSEQ multiplex PCR; TCRdb's copy has only in-frame clones and leaves some out. The table lists over 150,000 clones, roughly 80% of them singletons. The sample was peripheral blood. Receptors originate from a woman aged 50 to 60 with acute or convalescent COVID-19.

The rearrangement uses TRBV9 and TRBJ2-3, with TRBD1 matching 8 bases. The trim removed 4 bases at V and 2 bases at J, leaving 9 bases unmatched. There are 16 residues in the CDR3. CDR1 is SGDLS and CDR2 is YYNGEE in the germline V gene. The CDR3 region is CASSPWTGTNTDTQYF. CDR3 sequence (DNA): TGTGCCAGCAGCCCTTGGACAGGGACCAACACAGATACGCAGTATTTT.

This chain uses TRBV5-1 with TRBJ2-7, with TRBD1 identical over 8 bases. The CDR3 sequence is 13 residues long. Germline values: CDR1 SGHRS, CDR2 YFSETQ. Trimming removed 4 bases from V and 3 bases from J; junction bases left unmatched: 3. CDR3 DNA sequence: TGCGCCAGCAGCAGAGGGACAGGCTACGAGCAGTACTTC. This sequence encodes CASSRGTGYEQYF.

This clone was recorded a few times. The J gene is TRBJ2-3, the V gene TRBV3-1 (or the pseudogene TRBV3-2), with unresolved D. Trimming cost V 4 bases and J 9 bases, with 8 bases left between them. The CDR3 runs 11 residues. Germline V gives CDR1 LGHDT, CDR2 YNNKEL (reference sequence). The CDR3 here is CASSRAGTQYF. CDR3 DNA sequence: TGTGCCAGCAGCCGGGCCGGCACGCAGTATTTT.

This rearrangement joins TRBV5-4 to TRBJ2-3, with D perhaps matching TRBD1 (5 bases). V shed 4 bases and J shed 4 bases, with 22 bases lying between them. Germline CDR1 SGHNT, CDR2 YYREEE (reference sequence). The CDR3 loop spans 17 amino acids. The CDR3 DNA is TGTGCCAGCAGCCCGGAAGGGGTGGGTCTGGGGCCAGATACGCAGTATTTT. Translating gives CASSPEGVGLGPDTQYF.

Concerning this clone itself: A much larger clone lies a single base off, so this may be a read error. This rearrangement joins TRBV12-3 or TRBV12-4 to TRBJ2-7, with 11 positions matching TRBD1. CDR3 length: 12 amino acids. V lost 6 bases to trimming and J lost 5 bases; unmatched junction nucleotides: 0. CDR3 nucleotide sequence: TGTGCCAGCAGGGGACAGGGGGACGAGCAGTACTTC. Protein: CASRGQGDEQYF.

The chain uses TRBV4-1 and TRBJ2-2; no clear D gene. Germline CDR1 MGHRA, CDR2 YSYEKL. The length of the CDR3 is 14 residues. Trimming stripped 5 bases from V and 6 bases from J, with 13 bases between. CDR3 sequence: CASSNPLRSGELFF. For the CDR3, the DNA is TGCGCCAGCAGCAACCCTTTGCGGTCCGGGGAGCTGTTTTTT.

This chain joins TRBV28 and TRBJ1-1, with a weak D call TRBD1 (6 bases). Trimming left V 8 bases short and J 1 base short, with 17 bases between. The length of the CDR3 is 15 residues. Germline loops: CDR1 MDHEN, CDR2 SYDVKM. CDR3 sequence: CASLGTGMRNTEAFF. CDR3 in DNA: TGTGCCAGCTTGGGTACAGGGATGAGGAACACTGAAGCTTTCTTT.

This chain links TRBV27 with TRBJ1-2; 11 bases are shared with TRBD1. Trimming took 5 bases from V and 2 from J; bases not matched to a gene: 4. From germline, CDR1 is MNHEY and CDR2 SMNVEV (reference sequence). This CDR3 has 15 residues. CDR3 nucleotide sequence: TGTGCCAGCAGTCTCCGGACAGGGGGCAACTATGGCTACACCTTC. Encoded protein: CASSLRTGGNYGYTF.

The genes are TRBV15 and TRBJ2-3, with 9 bases lining up with TRBD2. V lost 4 bases and J lost 3; bases outside the gene matches: 5. Germline values: CDR1 LNHNV, CDR2 YYDKDF (reference sequence). This CDR3 has 15 residues. CDR3 residues: CATSTLAGATDTQYF. CDR3 DNA: TGTGCCACCAGCACCTTAGCGGGAGCTACAGATACGCAGTATTTT.

Only a few counts were recorded for this clone. The chain recombines TRBV7-8 with TRBJ1-1, with TRBD1 identical over 9 bases. In germline, CDR1 is SGHVS, CDR2 FQNEAQ. The CDR3 extends over 18 amino acids. The V and J ends lost 5 bases and 3 bases, in that order; junction bases with no gene match: 16. DNA of the CDR3: TGTGCCAGCAGCCCGCGAACGGGACAGGGAATAGCGTACACTGAAGCTTTCTTT. Translation gives CASSPRTGQGIAYTEAFF.

This clone came up once. This chain connects TRBV19 to TRBJ1-1, with 7 bases aligning to TRBD1. The CDR3 runs to 15 residues. The J segment lost 0 bases and the V segment lost 4 bases, leaving 5 bases of the junction unmatched. Looked up from germline, CDR1 is LNHDA and CDR2 is SQIVND (reference sequence). The CDR3 coding sequence is TGTGCCAGTAGTACCCTAGGGACAGTGAACACTGAAGCTTTCTTT. Amino acid sequence: CASSTLGTVNTEAFF. The full variable domain, its missing parts supplied by reference TRBV19 and TRBJ1-1, is DGGITQSPKYLFRKEGQNVTLSCEQNLNHDAMYWYRQDPGQGLRLIYYSQIVNDFQKGDIAEGYSVSREKKESFPLTVTSAQKNPTAFYLCASSTLGTVNTEAFFGQGTRLTVV.

V usage is TRBV28 and J usage is TRBJ1-2; D is possibly TRBD1 (5 bases). V was shortened by 5 bases and J by 4 bases, with 8 bases between the two germline ends. The CDR3 length is 12 residues. Germline CDR1 MDHEN, CDR2 SYDVKM. The CDR3 DNA sequence: TGTGCCAGCAGTCAGGGCCTCTATGGCTACACCTTC. Translation: CASSQGLYGYTF.

The rearrangement joins TRBV5-1 to TRBJ2-1; 9 bases agree with TRBD2. The CDR3 runs 14 residues. Germline CDR1 and CDR2: SGHRS and YFSETQ. J lost 2 bases, V lost 4 bases, and 1 base had no gene match. The CDR3 DNA sequence: TGCGCCAGCAGCCCTAGCGGGGCCTACAATGAGCAGTTCTTC. This translates into CASSPSGAYNEQFF.

The chain couples TRBV11-2 to TRBJ2-7; 10 bases are a match to TRBD1. Trimming at V came to 1 base and at J to 1 base, leaving 7 bases not matched to a gene. Germline V gene lookup returns CDR1 SGHAT and CDR2 FQNNGV. This CDR3 is built from 17 residues. In nucleotides, the CDR3 is TGTGCCAGCAGCTTAGCTGTTGGGACAGGGGCGTCCTACGAGCAGTACTTC. Translated, it gives CASSLAVGTGASYEQYF.

The chain combines TRBV27 with TRBJ2-7, with 7 positions matching TRBD1. Germline V gene lookup returns CDR1 MNHEY and CDR2 SMNVEV (reference sequence). V lost 4 bases to trimming and J lost 1 base; unmatched junction nucleotides: 13. CDR3 length equals 17 residues. Written as DNA, the CDR3 is TGTGCCAGCAGTTCCGAGACGACAGGGAAGAGGTCCTACGAGCAGTACTTC. Translated: CASSSETTGKRSYEQYF.

The V and J genes are TRBV19 and TRBJ2-3; D ambiguous. Trimming left V 10 bases short and J 4 bases short, with 12 bases between. The CDR3 spans 12 residues. Germline-derived CDR1 and CDR2 are LNHDA and SQIVND (reference sequence). The CDR3 DNA reads as TGTGCCACGCAGACTCGCGCAGATACGCAGTATTTT. Encoded protein: CATQTRADTQYF.

The J gene is TRBJ2-7, the V gene TRBV5-6; 14 bases align to TRBD2. The CDR3 consists of 16 residues. Per the germline V gene, CDR1 is SGHDT and CDR2 is YYEEEE. V trimming: 3 bases; J trimming: 4 bases; junction bases outside the gene matches: 6. DNA for the CDR3: TGTGCCAGCAGCTGGGGACTAGCGGGGGAGGTGTACGAGCAGTACTTC. This gives the protein CASSWGLAGEVYEQYF.

The DNA of the CDR3 is TGTGCCAGCAACGGGGGGTCCAAAAACATTCAGTACTTC. Translated, it gives CASNGGSKNIQYF. The chain couples TRBV28 to TRBJ2-4; 7 bases map to TRBD2. This CDR3 region has 13 residues. CDR1 and CDR2 from the germline V gene are MDHEN and SYDVKM. The V gene end was trimmed by 7 bases and the J gene end by 2 bases; junction bases not matched to a gene: 2. The full variable domain, its missing parts supplied by reference TRBV28 and TRBJ2-4, is DVKVTQSSRYLVKRTGEKVFLECVQDMDHENMFWYRQDPGLGLRLIYFSYDVKMKEKGDIPEGYSVSREKKERFSLILESASTNQTSMYLCASNGGSKNIQYFGAGTRLSVL.

Points on this clone: The junction shows a germline mismatch at one end, possibly a read error. The chain couples TRBV19 to TRBJ2-7, with D possibly matching TRBD2 (6 bases). Germline V CDR1 and CDR2: LNHDA, SQIVND (reference sequence). CDR3 size: 12 residues. This CDR3 reads CASRDSSFEQYF. DNA of the CDR3: TGTGCCAGCCGGGACTCCTCCTTCGAGCAGTACTTC.

The V gene is TRBV7-2, the J gene TRBJ1-1; D might be TRBD1 (6 bases). This CDR3 has 15 amino acids. V dropped 4 bases and J dropped 3 bases, with 15 bases sitting between them. From germline, CDR1 is SGHTA and CDR2 FQGNSA. CDR3 in DNA: TGTGCCAGCAGCTCCACTTACAGGGTGGACACTGAAGCTTTCTTT. Translated, it gives CASSSTYRVDTEAFF.